This is a list of T cell receptor beta chains from one sample in a study of T cell responses to AZD1222 COVID-19 vaccine. The protocol was immunoSEQ multiplex PCR, while the TCRdb copy is restricted to in-frame clones and leaves out a portion. The sample lists about 130,000 clones, 80% to 95% seen once, with around 4.5% in the top ten. The starting material was peripheral blood, obtained on day 0 of MenACWY control vaccination. The receptor source for this set is an adult in good health. Each CDR3 is given with its conserved first and last residue. Each record gives: clone size, D gene, J gene, V gene, CDR3 protein, CDR3 DNA. The D gene is left open where the match is weak. Clone size is shown for a subset of rows, as once, few, many or a class of expanded clone.

few,-,TRBJ2-7,TRBV6-6,CASSYSAGPYEQYF,TGTGCCAGCAGTTACTCAGCGGGCCCCTACGAGCAGTACTTC
-,TRBD1,TRBJ1-4,TRBV15,CATSRSSGTGYEKLFF,TGTGCCACCAGCAGGTCGAGCGGGACAGGGTATGAAAAACTGTTTTTT
-,TRBD1,TRBJ1-1,TRBV5-6,CASSPSPGTATLNTEAFF,TGTGCCAGCAGCCCTTCCCCCGGGACAGCTACCCTTAACACTGAAGCTTTCTTT
-,-,TRBJ2-5,TRBV14,CASSQIETQYF,TGTGCCAGCAGCCAAATAGAGACCCAGTACTTC
once,TRBD1,TRBJ1-6,TRBV7-9,CASSLWTGDNSPLHF,TGTGCCAGCAGCTTATGGACAGGGGATAATTCACCCCTCCACTTT
once,-,TRBJ2-1,TRBV4-3,CASSQDFASPYNEQFF,TGCGCCAGCAGCCAAGATTTTGCTAGTCCCTACAATGAGCAGTTCTTC
-,-,TRBJ1-1,TRBV19,CASSILVQGRNTEAFF,TGTGCCAGTAGTATCCTCGTCCAGGGCCGGAACACTGAAGCTTTCTTT
-,-,TRBJ1-1,TRBV29-1,CSVGGALGINTEAFF,TGCAGCGTTGGTGGGGCCTTGGGGATTAACACTGAAGCTTTCTTT
-,TRBD1,TRBJ1-1,TRBV29-1,CSVGYRGQGGTEAFF,TGCAGCGTTGGTTACAGGGGGCAGGGAGGCACTGAAGCTTTCTTT
-,-,TRBJ2-7,TRBV10-2,CASPSTGPRGTCYEQYF,TGCGCCAGCCCCTCCACCGGGCCTAGGGGGACTTGCTACGAGCAGTACTTC
once,-,TRBJ2-7,TRBV6-1,CASSEVSRIQYEQYF,TGTGCCAGCAGTGAAGTGTCAAGAATTCAGTACGAGCAGTACTTC
-,TRBD2,TRBJ2-2,TRBV7-6,CASSLAGGTGELFF,TGTGCCAGCAGTTTAGCGGGAGGCACCGGGGAGCTGTTTTTT
-,-,TRBJ1-1,TRBV16,CASSQSPREAFF,TGTGCCAGCAGCCAATCGCCCCGTGAAGCTTTCTTT
-,TRBD1,TRBJ2-6,TRBV18,CASSETGGGSGANVLTF,TGTGCCAGCTCAGAGACAGGGGGTGGCTCTGGGGCCAACGTCCTGACTTTC
-,TRBD1,TRBJ2-7,TRBV12-3/TRBV12-4,CASGNAGQARNF,TGTGCCAGCGGAAATGCAGGACAGGCACGGAACTTC
-,-,TRBJ2-2,TRBV4-1,CASSPVNTGELFF,TGCGCCAGCAGCCCCGTGAACACCGGGGAGCTGTTTTTT
-,-,TRBJ1-4,TRBV29-1,CSVVLRDTVNEKLFF,TGCAGCGTTGTTCTCCGGGACACAGTGAATGAAAAACTGTTTTTT
-,-,TRBJ1-2,TRBV4-1,CASSQSGSGGGGYGYTF,TGCGCCAGCAGCCAAAGCGGTTCCGGGGGGGGCGGCTATGGCTACACCTTC
once,TRBD2,TRBJ2-3,TRBV14,CASSQALLAGVSDTQYF,TGTGCCAGCAGCCAAGCCTTACTAGCGGGAGTCAGTGATACGCAGTATTTT
-,-,TRBJ1-3,TRBV4-1,CASSQDPSTSGNTIYF,TGCGCCAGCAGCCAAGATCCGAGCACATCTGGAAACACCATATATTTT
-,-,TRBJ2-4,TRBV27,CASSSGLAKNIQYF,TGTGCCAGCAGTTCGGGACTAGCCAAAAACATTCAGTACTTC
-,-,TRBJ2-1,TRBV7-3,CASSTGSSGSEGNEQFF,TGTGCCAGCAGCACAGGATCTTCGGGGTCGGAAGGCAATGAGCAGTTCTTC
-,TRBD1,TRBJ1-6,TRBV10-1,CASSPGQTSTSNSPLHF,TGCGCCAGTTCACCGGGACAGACATCGACGAGTAATTCACCCCTCCACTTT
many,-,TRBJ2-2,TRBV7-9,CAIWTTNTGELFF,TGTGCCATTTGGACAACGAACACCGGGGAGCTGTTTTTT
-,-,TRBJ1-6,TRBV28,CASKKGPTPLNPSPLHF,TGTGCCAGCAAAAAGGGCCCGACCCCTTTAAACCCTTCACCCCTCCACTTT
-,-,TRBJ1-2,TRBV19,CASSSSSYTF,TGTGCCAGTAGCTCTAGTTCCTACACCTTC
-,TRBD1,TRBJ1-5,TRBV19,CASSLGTGGYQPQHF,TGTGCCAGTAGTCTAGGGACAGGGGGTTATCAGCCCCAGCATTTT
-,TRBD1,TRBJ2-5,TRBV7-9,CASSSGTGEETQYF,TGTGCCAGCAGCTCAGGGACAGGGGAAGAGACCCAGTACTTC
-,TRBD1,TRBJ1-2,TRBV7-6,CASSPRTGRDGYTF,TGTGCCAGCAGCCCCAGGACAGGGCGCGATGGCTACACCTTC
-,-,TRBJ1-1,TRBV18,CASSGGAPEAFF,TGTGCCAGCTCAGGAGGGGCTCCTGAAGCTTTCTTT
-,-,TRBJ1-2,TRBV9,CASSDPQGTNYGYTF,TGTGCCAGCAGCGACCCCCAGGGGACTAACTATGGCTACACCTTC
-,-,TRBJ2-2,TRBV3-1/TRBV3-2,CASSGYTGELFF,TGTGCCAGCAGCGGATACACCGGGGAGCTGTTTTTT
-,TRBD1,TRBJ2-1,TRBV27,CASWTDRVHNEQFF,TGTGCCAGCTGGACAGACAGGGTCCACAATGAGCAGTTCTTC
-,-,TRBJ1-1,TRBV5-4,CASSLPASSEAFF,TGTGCCAGCAGCTTGCCGGCCTCGTCTGAAGCTTTCTTT
once,TRBD2,TRBJ2-5,TRBV10-3,CAISEGSLAGGSQYF,TGTGCCATCAGTGAGGGTAGTCTAGCGGGGGGCTCCCAGTACTTC
-,TRBD1,TRBJ2-7,TRBV15,CATSQGQGRYEQYF,TGTGCCACCAGCCAGGGACAGGGGCGCTACGAGCAGTACTTC
-,-,TRBJ1-3,TRBV28,CASSLPPGLRASGNTIYF,TGTGCCAGCAGCTTGCCCCCGGGCCTACGGGCCTCTGGAAACACCATATATTTT
-,TRBD1,TRBJ2-7,TRBV10-3,CAIRATGTGPSEQYF,TGTGCCATCAGGGCAACCGGGACAGGGCCTTCCGAGCAGTACTTC
-,TRBD2,TRBJ2-7,TRBV30,CAWSREGTYEQYF,TGTGCCTGGAGCAGGGAGGGAACCTACGAGCAGTACTTC
-,-,TRBJ2-7,TRBV29-1,CSVLPRQSYEQYF,TGCAGCGTCCTACCCCGGCAGTCCTACGAGCAGTACTTC
-,-,TRBJ2-1,TRBV4-3,CASSQGWGVNEQFF,TGCGCCAGCAGCCAAGGGTGGGGGGTCAATGAGCAGTTCTTC
once,TRBD2,TRBJ2-7,TRBV27,CAGSGGGRSHEQYF,TGTGCCGGTAGTGGGGGGGGACGCTCCCACGAGCAGTACTTC